The clone carrying this T cell receptor beta chain was seen more than once but under ten times. This sample stems from a study of T cells of healthy individuals. TCRdb passed the 5' RACE reads through MiXCR, listing each CDR3 protein once. The repertoire has some 100,000 distinct CDR3 sequences, 17% of them found once; the top ten carry roughly 6.2%. Germline CDR1 and CDR2: DFQATT and SNEGSKA (reference sequence). The CDR3 consists of 14 residues. The germline V and J ends were trimmed by 6 bases and 0 bases, with 12 bases remaining between them. The genes are TRBV20-1 and TRBJ1-5; D gene uncertain. The receptor comes from a human donor in good health. CDR3 in DNA: TGCAGTGCCAGTAGTGATTATAGCAATCAGCCCCAGCATTTT. Protein sequence: CSASSDYSNQPQHF.